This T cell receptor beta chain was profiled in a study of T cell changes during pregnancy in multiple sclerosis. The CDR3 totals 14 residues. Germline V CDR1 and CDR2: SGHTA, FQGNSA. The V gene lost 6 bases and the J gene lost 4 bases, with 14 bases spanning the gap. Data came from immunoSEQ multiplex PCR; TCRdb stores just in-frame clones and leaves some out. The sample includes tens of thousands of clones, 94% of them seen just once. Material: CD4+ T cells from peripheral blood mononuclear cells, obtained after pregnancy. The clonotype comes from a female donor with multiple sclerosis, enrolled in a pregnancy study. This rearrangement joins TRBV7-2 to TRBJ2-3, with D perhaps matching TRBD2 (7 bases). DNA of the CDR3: TGTGCCAGCAGTAAAGGGGGGGGGTCAGATACGCAGTATTTT. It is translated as CASSKGGGSDTQYF.